A selection of T cell receptor beta chains follows, all from one sample in a study of blood T cells in healthy people across ages. TCRdb called the 5' RACE reads again in MiXCR, with one record for every CDR3 protein. The table records 1.2 million to 1.5 million distinct CDR3 sequences, about 43% of them present only once. Sequencing input: blood. All receptors derive from a woman aged 18-29 years in good health. Both conserved end residues are part of each CDR3. Fields, in order: V gene, clone size, D gene, J gene, CDR3 protein, CDR3 DNA. The D gene is left open where the match is weak. Expanded clones are given a class, and other clones once, few, many or no size at all.

V gene: TRBV4-2; clone size: few; D gene: TRBD1; J gene: TRBJ2-7; CDR3 protein: CASSQEGSGTVTYEQYF; CDR3 DNA: TGTGCCAGCAGCCAAGAAGGCTCTGGGACAGTAACCTACGAGCAGTACTTC
V gene: TRBV10-3; clone size: -; D gene: -; J gene: TRBJ2-7; CDR3 protein: CAIGFWSRYEQYF; CDR3 DNA: TGTGCCATCGGGTTTTGGTCCAGGTACGAGCAGTACTTC
V gene: TRBV4-1; clone size: -; D gene: -; J gene: TRBJ2-7; CDR3 protein: CASSQELTPSYEQYF; CDR3 DNA: TGCGCCAGCAGCCAAGAACTGACACCGTCCTACGAGCAGTACTTC
V gene: TRBV20-1; clone size: -; D gene: -; J gene: TRBJ1-6; CDR3 protein: CSARDSTEDALNSPLHF; CDR3 DNA: TGCAGTGCTAGAGATTCAACAGAAGACGCCCTTAATTCACCCCTCCACTTT
V gene: TRBV28; clone size: -; D gene: -; J gene: TRBJ2-6; CDR3 protein: CASSLGRGDGANVLTF; CDR3 DNA: TGTGCCAGCAGTCTAGGCAGGGGGGACGGGGCCAACGTCCTGACTTTC
V gene: TRBV4-1; clone size: -; D gene: -; J gene: TRBJ1-2; CDR3 protein: CASSQERSANYGYTF; CDR3 DNA: TGCGCCAGCAGCCAAGAGCGATCGGCTAACTATGGCTACACCTTC
V gene: TRBV3-1; clone size: -; D gene: TRBD2; J gene: TRBJ2-1; CDR3 protein: CASSQGTSGLAGAAGSYNEQFF; CDR3 DNA: TGTGCCAGCAGCCAAGGGACCTCAGGACTAGCGGGAGCGGCGGGCTCCTACAATGAGCAGTTCTTC
V gene: TRBV28; clone size: few; D gene: -; J gene: TRBJ2-7; CDR3 protein: CASSLGGWQDSEQYF; CDR3 DNA: TGTGCCAGCAGTTTAGGGGGGTGGCAGGACTCCGAGCAGTACTTC
V gene: TRBV29-1; clone size: -; D gene: -; J gene: TRBJ1-2; CDR3 protein: CSVEYRPPIYGYTF; CDR3 DNA: TGCAGCGTTGAATATAGGCCGCCGATCTATGGCTACACCTTC
V gene: TRBV6-5; clone size: -; D gene: -; J gene: TRBJ1-2; CDR3 protein: CASSYGQGLGYTF; CDR3 DNA: TGTGCCAGCAGTTACGGGCAGGGGCTGGGCTACACCTTC
V gene: TRBV28; clone size: -; D gene: TRBD1; J gene: TRBJ1-6; CDR3 protein: CASSVRQGSPLHF; CDR3 DNA: TGTGCCAGCAGTGTCAGACAGGGGTCACCCCTCCACTTT
V gene: TRBV6-1; clone size: -; D gene: -; J gene: TRBJ2-7; CDR3 protein: CASSEQGWEQYF; CDR3 DNA: TGTGCCAGCAGTGAACAGGGGTGGGAGCAGTACTTC
V gene: TRBV5-4; clone size: -; D gene: TRBD1; J gene: TRBJ2-1; CDR3 protein: CASSTTGGGLADDEQFF; CDR3 DNA: TGTGCCAGCAGCACGACAGGGGGCGGGCTAGCGGACGATGAGCAGTTCTTC
V gene: TRBV5-6; clone size: -; D gene: -; J gene: TRBJ2-2; CDR3 protein: CASSSYYTGELFF; CDR3 DNA: TGTGCCAGCAGCTCCTATTACACCGGGGAGCTGTTTTTT
V gene: TRBV27; clone size: few; D gene: -; J gene: TRBJ2-5; CDR3 protein: CASSRAGNQETQYF; CDR3 DNA: TGTGCCAGCAGTCGCGCAGGGAATCAAGAGACCCAGTACTTC
V gene: TRBV20-1; clone size: -; D gene: -; J gene: TRBJ2-4; CDR3 protein: CSAIGGAKNIQYF; CDR3 DNA: TGCAGTGCTATTGGCGGAGCCAAAAACATTCAGTACTTC
V gene: TRBV24-1; clone size: -; D gene: -; J gene: TRBJ2-3; CDR3 protein: CATSDSGVRAWYF; CDR3 DNA: TGTGCCACCAGTGATTCAGGGGTCCGCGCATGGTATTTT
V gene: TRBV12-3/TRBV12-4; clone size: -; D gene: TRBD1; J gene: TRBJ2-5; CDR3 protein: CASRPTGAEQYF; CDR3 DNA: TGTGCCAGCAGACCCACAGGGGCTGAGCAGTACTTC
V gene: TRBV10-3; clone size: few; D gene: -; J gene: TRBJ2-7; CDR3 protein: CAISPDRNYEQYF; CDR3 DNA: TGTGCCATCAGTCCGGACAGAAACTACGAGCAGTACTTC
V gene: TRBV12-3/TRBV12-4; clone size: -; D gene: -; J gene: TRBJ2-7; CDR3 protein: CASSPTGLGYEQYF; CDR3 DNA: TGTGCCAGCAGCCCCACAGGTTTAGGTTACGAGCAGTACTTC
V gene: TRBV30; clone size: -; D gene: -; J gene: TRBJ1-4; CDR3 protein: CAWSVGERLFF; CDR3 DNA: TGTGCCTGGAGTGTAGGGGAGCGACTGTTTTTT
V gene: TRBV12-3/TRBV12-4; clone size: -; D gene: -; J gene: TRBJ2-2; CDR3 protein: CASSLLLAGNTGELFF; CDR3 DNA: TGTGCCAGCAGTTTGTTGTTAGCAGGCAACACCGGGGAGCTGTTTTTT
V gene: TRBV11-2; clone size: few; D gene: TRBD1; J gene: TRBJ2-5; CDR3 protein: CASSIGTDQETQYF; CDR3 DNA: TGTGCCAGCAGCATCGGGACAGACCAAGAGACCCAGTACTTC
V gene: TRBV28; clone size: few; D gene: TRBD1; J gene: TRBJ1-2; CDR3 protein: CASSLGGQVYGYTF; CDR3 DNA: TGTGCCAGCAGTTTAGGAGGACAGGTCTATGGCTACACCTTC
V gene: TRBV10-3; clone size: -; D gene: -; J gene: TRBJ2-1; CDR3 protein: CAISESWNEQFF; CDR3 DNA: TGTGCCATCAGTGAGTCCTGGAATGAGCAGTTCTTC
V gene: TRBV27; clone size: few; D gene: -; J gene: TRBJ1-1; CDR3 protein: CASSTGARNTEAFF; CDR3 DNA: TGTGCCAGCAGTACGGGGGCGCGGAACACTGAAGCTTTCTTT
V gene: TRBV29-1; clone size: -; D gene: TRBD1; J gene: TRBJ2-3; CDR3 protein: CSVLGTGTDTQYF; CDR3 DNA: TGCAGCGTTCTCGGGACAGGGACAGATACGCAGTATTTT
V gene: TRBV6-1; clone size: few; D gene: TRBD1; J gene: TRBJ2-1; CDR3 protein: CASSPRDRDNRDNEQFF; CDR3 DNA: TGTGCCAGCAGTCCCCGGGACAGGGATAATCGGGACAATGAGCAGTTCTTC
V gene: TRBV10-3; clone size: -; D gene: -; J gene: TRBJ1-4; CDR3 protein: CAISESGGNEKLFF; CDR3 DNA: TGTGCCATCAGTGAGTCAGGGGGTAACGAAAAACTGTTTTTT
V gene: TRBV20-1; clone size: few; D gene: TRBD2; J gene: TRBJ2-1; CDR3 protein: CSARQLAGLVGYNEQFF; CDR3 DNA: TGCAGTGCTAGACAGCTAGCGGGACTAGTTGGCTACAATGAGCAGTTCTTC
V gene: TRBV7-9; clone size: -; D gene: TRBD1; J gene: TRBJ2-3; CDR3 protein: CTSSIGPDRRTDTQYF; CDR3 DNA: TGTACCAGCAGCATTGGACCGGACAGGCGCACAGATACGCAGTATTTT
V gene: TRBV20-1; clone size: -; D gene: TRBD2; J gene: TRBJ2-3; CDR3 protein: CSAPGLAGGTDTQYF; CDR3 DNA: TGCAGTGCTCCTGGACTAGCGGGAGGGACAGATACGCAGTATTTT
V gene: TRBV4-1; clone size: -; D gene: TRBD2; J gene: TRBJ2-2; CDR3 protein: CASSQGPSGGNTGELFF; CDR3 DNA: TGCGCCAGCAGCCAAGGACCCAGCGGGGGTAACACCGGGGAGCTGTTTTTT
V gene: TRBV6-2/TRBV6-3; clone size: -; D gene: -; J gene: TRBJ1-5; CDR3 protein: CASRGIGNQPQHF; CDR3 DNA: TGTGCCAGCAGAGGGATAGGCAATCAGCCCCAGCATTTT
V gene: TRBV4-2; clone size: -; D gene: TRBD2; J gene: TRBJ2-5; CDR3 protein: CASSQDGRASGSQETQYF; CDR3 DNA: TGTGCCAGCAGCCAAGATGGTCGGGCTAGCGGGTCCCAAGAGACCCAGTACTTC
V gene: TRBV29-1; clone size: -; D gene: -; J gene: TRBJ1-1; CDR3 protein: CSVDTGAEAFF; CDR3 DNA: TGCAGCGTTGATACGGGGGCTGAAGCTTTCTTT
V gene: TRBV7-9; clone size: -; D gene: TRBD2; J gene: TRBJ2-1; CDR3 protein: CASSLFPSGRVSNEQFF; CDR3 DNA: TGTGCCAGCAGCTTATTCCCTAGCGGGAGGGTTTCCAATGAGCAGTTCTTC
V gene: TRBV9; clone size: -; D gene: -; J gene: TRBJ2-3; CDR3 protein: CASSVAAVQDTQYF; CDR3 DNA: TGTGCCAGCAGCGTAGCCGCCGTACAAGATACGCAGTATTTT
V gene: TRBV6-6; clone size: -; D gene: -; J gene: TRBJ1-1; CDR3 protein: CASSYSGNRAFF; CDR3 DNA: TGTGCCAGCAGTTACTCAGGGAATAGGGCTTTCTTT
V gene: TRBV20-1; clone size: -; D gene: -; J gene: TRBJ2-5; CDR3 protein: CSAREPFGETQYF; CDR3 DNA: TGCAGTGCTAGAGAGCCATTTGGGGAGACCCAGTACTTC
V gene: TRBV5-1; clone size: -; D gene: -; J gene: TRBJ1-6; CDR3 protein: CASSHYGGDNSPLHF; CDR3 DNA: TGCGCCAGCAGCCACTATGGGGGGGACAATTCACCCCTCCACTTT
V gene: TRBV27; clone size: few; D gene: -; J gene: TRBJ1-1; CDR3 protein: CASSLSLTGGTEAFF; CDR3 DNA: TGTGCCAGCAGTTTATCACTGACAGGAGGTACTGAAGCTTTCTTT
V gene: TRBV4-2; clone size: few; D gene: -; J gene: TRBJ2-1; CDR3 protein: CASSQVTGWGSYNEQFF; CDR3 DNA: TGTGCCAGCAGCCAAGTAACAGGGTGGGGCTCCTACAATGAGCAGTTCTTC
V gene: TRBV10-3; clone size: -; D gene: -; J gene: TRBJ2-7; CDR3 protein: CAILVMGEQYF; CDR3 DNA: TGTGCCATCCTAGTCATGGGCGAGCAGTACTTC
V gene: TRBV18; clone size: -; D gene: -; J gene: TRBJ2-3; CDR3 protein: CASSPNWNPTDTQYF; CDR3 DNA: TGTGCCAGCTCACCCAACTGGAACCCCACAGATACGCAGTATTTT
V gene: TRBV12-3/TRBV12-4; clone size: -; D gene: -; J gene: TRBJ2-5; CDR3 protein: CASSLRGVDGQYF; CDR3 DNA: TGTGCCAGCAGTTTGAGGGGGGTGGACGGGCAGTACTTC
V gene: TRBV2; clone size: few; D gene: -; J gene: TRBJ2-1; CDR3 protein: CASSEAYAGHEQFF; CDR3 DNA: TGTGCCAGCAGTGAAGCCTACGCGGGGCATGAGCAGTTCTTC
V gene: TRBV28; clone size: few; D gene: -; J gene: TRBJ1-2; CDR3 protein: CASSQIDYGYTF; CDR3 DNA: TGTGCCAGCAGTCAGATTGACTATGGCTACACCTTC
V gene: TRBV27; clone size: -; D gene: -; J gene: TRBJ2-2; CDR3 protein: CVSRHHTANTGELFF; CDR3 DNA: TGTGTCAGCAGACATCATACGGCGAACACCGGGGAGCTGTTTTTT
V gene: TRBV6-1; clone size: few; D gene: -; J gene: TRBJ2-5; CDR3 protein: CASTKGMRQQGEQYF; CDR3 DNA: TGTGCCAGCACCAAAGGGATGAGACAGCAAGGAGAGCAGTACTTC
V gene: TRBV5-8; clone size: few; D gene: -; J gene: TRBJ1-5; CDR3 protein: CASRPPGGGNQPQHF; CDR3 DNA: TGTGCCAGCAGGCCTCCCGGAGGGGGCAATCAGCCCCAGCATTTT
V gene: TRBV7-9; clone size: -; D gene: -; J gene: TRBJ1-1; CDR3 protein: CASRNRQVGTEAFF; CDR3 DNA: TGTGCCAGCAGAAATCGACAGGTAGGAACTGAAGCTTTCTTT
V gene: TRBV27; clone size: few; D gene: TRBD2; J gene: TRBJ2-3; CDR3 protein: CASQGTSGSFSTDTQYF; CDR3 DNA: TGTGCCAGCCAGGGGACTAGCGGGAGTTTTAGCACAGATACGCAGTATTTT
V gene: TRBV20-1; clone size: few; D gene: TRBD2; J gene: TRBJ2-1; CDR3 protein: CSARLAGGLSSYNEQFF; CDR3 DNA: TGCAGTGCTAGACTAGCGGGAGGGCTAAGCTCCTACAATGAGCAGTTCTTC
V gene: TRBV28; clone size: -; D gene: -; J gene: TRBJ1-3; CDR3 protein: CASSFSRTIYF; CDR3 DNA: TGTGCCAGCAGTTTCTCGCGCACCATATATTTT
V gene: TRBV3-1; clone size: few; D gene: -; J gene: TRBJ1-2; CDR3 protein: CASRKGGANYGYTF; CDR3 DNA: TGTGCCAGCAGAAAAGGGGGGGCGAACTATGGCTACACCTTC
V gene: TRBV7-3; clone size: few; D gene: TRBD1; J gene: TRBJ1-2; CDR3 protein: CASNPGQGAGYTF; CDR3 DNA: TGTGCCAGCAATCCGGGACAGGGCGCCGGCTACACCTTC
V gene: TRBV27; clone size: few; D gene: -; J gene: TRBJ1-5; CDR3 protein: CASSLGGVGLPQHF; CDR3 DNA: TGTGCCAGCAGTTTAGGGGGGGTTGGACTGCCCCAGCATTTT
V gene: TRBV6-1; clone size: -; D gene: TRBD2; J gene: TRBJ2-7; CDR3 protein: CASRHRLAGPPRYNEQYF; CDR3 DNA: TGTGCCAGCAGACACAGACTAGCGGGGCCACCAAGATACAATGAGCAGTACTTC
V gene: TRBV5-1; clone size: few; D gene: TRBD2; J gene: TRBJ2-3; CDR3 protein: CASSLLSGTSGDHLSSTDTQYF; CDR3 DNA: TGCGCCAGCAGCCTTCTATCCGGGACTAGCGGGGACCACCTTTCTAGCACAGATACGCAGTATTTT